This T cell receptor beta chain is from a study of regulatory T cells in long-lasting Graves disease. Germline lookup yields CDR1 WSHSY and CDR2 SAAADI. The CDR3 consists of 13 residues. V gave up 7 bases and J gave up 11 bases, with 20 bases separating them. Noted time point: newly diagnosed GD, antithyroid drugs for less than 3 months. PBMC-derived RNA was used for the TCR library. American Thyroid Association guidelines defined Graves' disease diagnosis. General study findings and limits: Persistent Graves' patients showed less TCR diversity than newly diagnosed ones.

Points on this clonotype: The target antigen is unknown. A far larger clone differs by one base, so this is likely a read error.

Sequencing libraries for TCR beta were prepared with iRepertoire HTBI primers and Arm-PCR of CDR3 regions. TCRdb ran MiXCR on the multiplex PCR reads and lists one entry per CDR3 protein. The data show about 430,000 distinct CDR3 sequences, over 12% seen once. This sample also belongs to another study, concerning T cells in Graves' hyperthyroidism and ophthalmopathy. This second report adds: RT-PCR in the first round (using the HTBI primer set) targeted the TCR CDR3.

This material consisted of peripheral blood mononuclear cells (PBMCs), taken at new diagnosis, from a patient treated with antithyroid drugs. The V call is TRBV10-2, the J call TRBJ2-5; no definite D call. The source is a woman between 40 and 50 years old with Graves disease. The CDR3 nucleotides are TGCGCCAGCATCAGTAGCTCCTACAATGAGCAGTACTTC. It specifies CASISSSYNEQYF.